The 14 T cell receptor beta chains listed next were all sequenced from one sample in a study of CD4 T cells in relation to SARS-CoV-2 and coronaviruses (dated by TCRdb to the early 2020s). Library generation was performed with the immunoSEQ multiplex PCR assay. The table comes from immuneACCESS by way of TCRdb, which keeps in-frame sequences with V and J called. Part of the clones is missing from these tables; in studies checked, under half for an unresolved V gene and the rest for unknown reasons. Counted in this sample were about 38,000 clones; 88% of them appeared once. 9% to 9.5% of the sample is taken by the ten largest. Sequences were obtained from memory CD4+ T cells from PBMCs. The cell subset or site label on this specimen signifies: memory (non-naive) CD4+ T cells. The receptor set was obtained from an adult with COVID-19.

The table lists this clone with a count of one. The V call is TRBV7-3, the J call TRBJ2-2; D unresolved. The germline CDR1 and CDR2 sequences are SGHTA and FQGTGA. Trimming shortened V by 5 bases and J by 1 base, and 5 bases separated the two germline ends. The CDR3 covers 13 residues. In DNA, the CDR3 is TGTGCCAGCAGCATCAAGAACACCGGGGAGCTGTTTTTT. It is translated as CASSIKNTGELFF.

The gene calls are TRBV9 and TRBJ2-2, with D hard to call. This CDR3 is 15 amino acids long. V dropped 6 bases and J dropped 8 bases, with 20 bases sitting between them. Germline CDR1 is SGDLS and CDR2 is YYNGEE. The CDR3 here is CASTVTQNMGGELFF. In DNA, the CDR3 is TGTGCCAGCACTGTGACCCAAAACATGGGAGGGGAGCTGTTTTTT. The whole variable domain, filled in from reference TRBV9 and TRBJ2-2, reads DSGVTQTPKHLITATGQRVTLRCSPRSGDLSVYWYQQSLDQGLQFLIQYYNGEERAKGNILERFSAQQFPDLHSELNLSSLELGDSALYFCASTVTQNMGGELFFGEGSRLTVL.

The chain combines TRBV5-5 with TRBJ1-2, with 9 bases that match TRBD1. Germline V gives CDR1 SGHKS, CDR2 YYEKEE (reference sequence). The CDR3 covers 14 residues. The trim removed 5 bases at V and 7 bases at J, leaving 9 bases unmatched. The CDR3 sequence is CASRLRDRVGGYTF. CDR3 nucleotide sequence: TGTGCCAGCAGACTGCGGGACAGGGTGGGTGGCTACACCTTC.

This clone was seen once. This chain connects TRBV7-9 to TRBJ2-7; the match to TRBD2 covers 8 bases. CDR3 length equals 15 residues. Trimming took 2 bases from V and 3 from J; bases not matched to a gene: 6. The V gene's germline CDR1 is SEHNR and CDR2 FQNEAQ (reference sequence). The DNA for the CDR3 is TGTGCCAGCAGCTTAAATCCAGGGACTAGCTACGAGCAGTACTTC. Its translation is CASSLNPGTSYEQYF.

This chain uses TRBV20-1 with TRBJ2-7, with D tentatively TRBD1 (6 bases). Germline lookup yields CDR1 DFQATT and CDR2 SNEGSKA (reference sequence). Trimming stripped 3 bases from V and 5 bases from J, with 14 bases between. This CDR3 has 13 residues. The CDR3 bases are TGCAGTGCTAGTGGCCAGGGGCTCGACGAGCAGTACTTC. As protein: CSASGQGLDEQYF.

In this sample, this clone turned up a few times. One end of the junction fails to match germline, which may point to a read error. The gene calls are TRBV3-1 (or the pseudogene TRBV3-2) and TRBJ2-7; D could derive from TRBD1 or TRBD2 (6 bases each). The CDR3 contains 13 residues. CDR1 LGHDT and CDR2 YNNKEL come from the germline V gene (reference sequence). The DNA of the CDR3 is TGTGCCAGCAGCCAAGATAGTCGCCAGGGGAGGTGGTTC. The encoded protein is CASSQDSRQGRWF.

This chain joins TRBV7-2 and TRBJ1-1; unclear D gene. Deletions cut 2 bases from V and 1 base from J, with 5 bases between. CDR3 size: 13 residues. The germline V gene has CDR1 SGHTA and CDR2 FQGNSA. DNA for the CDR3: TGTGCCAGCAGCTTAAGGAAGAACACTGAAGCTTTCTTT. Its translation: CASSLRKNTEAFF.

The V call is TRBV3-1 (or the pseudogene TRBV3-2), the J call TRBJ2-1; unclear D gene. The germline V gene has CDR1 LGHDT and CDR2 YNNKEL (reference sequence). The CDR3 covers 12 residues. Trimming removed 1 base from V and 8 bases from J, with 6 bases in between. The DNA of the CDR3 is TGTGCCAGCAGCCAAGTTAAGGATGAGCAGTTCTTC. Residues: CASSQVKDEQFF.

This clone has more than one count but fewer than ten. This chain uses TRBV11-1 with TRBJ1-1; unclear D gene. Germline assignment: CDR1 SGHAT and CDR2 FQDESV (reference sequence). The CDR3 contains 14 residues. Deletions cut 3 bases from V and 3 bases from J, with 11 bases between. CDR3 residues: CASSFRGGYTEAFF. For the CDR3, the DNA is TGTGCCAGCAGCTTTAGAGGAGGGTACACTGAAGCTTTCTTT. Looking up the rest from reference TRBV11-1 and TRBJ1-1 gives the full variable domain: EAEVAQSPRYKITEKSQAVAFWCDPISGHATLYWYRQILGQGPELLVQFQDESVVDDSQLPKDRFSAERLKGVDSTLKIQPAELGDSAMYLCASSFRGGYTEAFFGQGTRLTVV.

V is TRBV19 and J is TRBJ1-2; 8 bases match TRBD1. The CDR3 is 13 amino acids. In germline, CDR1 is LNHDA, CDR2 SQIVND (reference sequence). Trimming cost V 5 bases and J 8 bases; bases outside gene matches: 7. The CDR3 sequence: CASSPNQGAGYTF. For the CDR3, the DNA is TGTGCCAGTAGTCCCAACCAGGGGGCAGGCTACACCTTC.

The chain couples TRBV21-1 to TRBJ2-5; TRBD2, the D gene given by the table, was not confirmed from the DNA. TRBV21-1 constitutes a pseudogene. The CDR3 loop spans 14 amino acids. Written as DNA, the CDR3 is TGTGCCAGCAGCAAATACGAGGGAGAAGAGACCCAGTACTTC. Translated: CASSKYEGEETQYF.

The gene calls are TRBV7-2 and TRBJ2-7, with D maybe TRBD1 (5 bases). The CDR3 is made up of 13 amino acids. Germline V gives CDR1 SGHTA, CDR2 FQGNSA. V was cut by 3 bases and J by 3 bases, with 9 bases left in between. CDR3 coding DNA: TGTGCCAGCAGCTTGAGACAGTACTACGAGCAGTACTTC. Its protein is CASSLRQYYEQYF.

This sequence joins TRBV30 and TRBJ2-7; TRBD2 is a possible D gene (7 bases). The CDR3 totals 15 residues. CDR1 and CDR2 from the germline V gene are GTSNPN and SVGIG (reference sequence). Trimming removed 0 bases from V and 2 bases from J, with 14 bases in between. CDR3 in amino acids: CAWSVGGAGAYEQYF. DNA of the CDR3: TGTGCCTGGAGTGTGGGAGGGGCAGGGGCCTACGAGCAGTACTTC.

The chain employs TRBV28 and TRBJ1-2, with D unclear. Germline CDR1 reads MDHEN; CDR2 reads SYDVKM. This CDR3 region has 13 residues. V was shortened by 5 bases and J by 1 base, with 8 bases between the two germline ends. CDR3 coding DNA: TGTGCCAGCAGTACGGCGGGTAACTATGGCTACACCTTC. Protein: CASSTAGNYGYTF.